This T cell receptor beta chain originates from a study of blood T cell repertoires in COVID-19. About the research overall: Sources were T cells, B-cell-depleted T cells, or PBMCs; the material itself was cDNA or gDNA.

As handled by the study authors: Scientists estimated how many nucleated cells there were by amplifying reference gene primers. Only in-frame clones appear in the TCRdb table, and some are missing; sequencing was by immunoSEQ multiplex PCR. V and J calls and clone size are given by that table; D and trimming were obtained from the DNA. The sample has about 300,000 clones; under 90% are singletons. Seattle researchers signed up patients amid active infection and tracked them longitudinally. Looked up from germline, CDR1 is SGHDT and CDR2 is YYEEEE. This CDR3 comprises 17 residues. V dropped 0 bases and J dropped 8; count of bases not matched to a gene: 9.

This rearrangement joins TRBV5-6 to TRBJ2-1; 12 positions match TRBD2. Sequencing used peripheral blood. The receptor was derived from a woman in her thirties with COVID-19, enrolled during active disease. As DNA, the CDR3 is TGTGCCAGCAGCTTGGCTCTAGCGGGGGGGCCCAACGATGAGCAGTTCTTC. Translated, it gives CASSLALAGGPNDEQFF.